The clone carrying this T cell receptor beta chain was seen ten or more times. This sample was taken from a study of human T cells and chemical hapten exposure. TCRdb processed the RACE reads anew with MiXCR; each CDR3 protein has one entry. This table holds fewer than 50,000 distinct CDR3 sequences, more than 8% found once. Time point defined: patch test 3, about 24 weeks after DPC sensitization. Treatment noted: therapeutic diphenylcyclopropenone sensitization with weekly scalp DPC. Whole blood that had not been fractionated was the source of extracted total RNA. Trimming removed 3 bases at V and 0 bases at J, with 9 bases between. In germline, CDR1 is KGHSH, CDR2 LQKENI. The CDR3 length is 14 residues.

This material consisted of whole blood, taken in connection with sensitization to the hapten diphenylcyclopropenone (DPC). This TCR was recovered from a man aged 50 to 59 with alopecia areata. Some clones in this sample may be carry-over from other donors' samples. This chain connects TRBV18 to TRBJ2-7; D unresolved. CDR3 bases: TGTGCCAGCTCACCTGAGTACGCCTCCTACGAGCAGTACTTC. Its protein product is CASSPEYASYEQYF.